This TCR beta chain was recovered during a study of OX40 agonist ivuxolimab in advanced cancers. Measured with immunoSEQ multiplex PCR; TCRdb has only the in-frame clones, and not every one. Of about 48,000 clones in the sample, about 88% were seen once. The CDR3 runs to 11 residues. V lost 3 bases and J 8 bases, leaving 10 bases between the germline ends. Germline CDR1 and CDR2: DFQATT and SNEGSKA (reference sequence). This chain joins TRBV20-1 and TRBJ1-1, with D unclear. The sample here was CD4+ or CD8+ T cells sorted from blood, taken in a trial of the OX40 agonist ivuxolimab. This clonotype was sampled from an adult with an advanced solid tumor such as melanoma, head and neck, liver or kidney cancer. In nucleotides, the CDR3 is TGCAGTGCTAGGGGTGGACCGGAAGCTTTCTTT. Its translation is CSARGGPEAFF.